The 31 T cell receptor beta chains below were found in one sample sequenced in a study of blood T cell repertoires in COVID-19. Data came from immunoSEQ multiplex PCR; TCRdb stores just in-frame clones and leaves some out. This sample yields about 140,000 clones, of which approximately 80% are seen a single time; roughly 4.9% belongs to the top ten. Sequenced sample: peripheral blood. The source is a human donor in a cohort sampled during active COVID-19.

The chain couples TRBV7-2 to TRBJ1-6; 7 bases are a match to TRBD1. CDR3 length: 13 amino acids. The V gene's germline CDR1 is SGHTA and CDR2 FQGNSA. Losses at the gene ends were 6 bases for V and 9 bases for J; bases not matched to a gene: 5. CDR3 amino acids: CASRTGRRSPLHF. As DNA, the CDR3 is TGTGCCAGCAGGACAGGGCGGCGTTCACCCCTCCACTTT.

This clone showed up just once. The V and J genes are TRBV28 and TRBJ2-1; 10 bases agree with TRBD2. V lost 6 bases to trimming and J lost 6 bases; unmatched junction nucleotides: 8. Germline V CDR1 and CDR2: MDHEN, SYDVKM. This CDR3 has 15 amino acids. DNA for the CDR3: TGTGCCAGCAGCAGGGCTAGCGGGAGTCGCAATGAGCAGTTCTTC. Protein product: CASSRASGSRNEQFF. Complete variable domain (other parts from reference TRBV28 and TRBJ2-1): DVKVTQSSRYLVKRTGEKVFLECVQDMDHENMFWYRQDPGLGLRLIYFSYDVKMKEKGDIPEGYSVSREKKERFSLILESASTNQTSMYLCASSRASGSRNEQFFGPGTRLTVL.

CDR3 sequence reads: CAISEEGQGDSPLHF. The CDR3 nucleotides are TGTGCCATCAGTGAGGAGGGACAGGGTGATTCACCCCTCCACTTT. The chain combines TRBV10-3 with TRBJ1-6; 9 bases fit TRBD1. Losses at the gene ends were 2 bases for V and 8 bases for J; bases not matched to a gene: 4. CDR1 and CDR2 (germline): ENHRY, SYGVKD. The CDR3 spans 15 residues.

The chain recombines TRBV6-1 with TRBJ2-7, with D hard to call. Germline V gives CDR1 MNHNS, CDR2 SASEGT. This CDR3 region has 13 residues. Between the trimmed V and J ends, which lost 1 base and 3 bases, there was a span of 7 bases. The CDR3 sequence is CASSEETVYEQYF. The CDR3 DNA sequence: TGTGCCAGCAGTGAAGAAACGGTCTACGAGCAGTACTTC.

The chain links TRBV3-1 (or the pseudogene TRBV3-2) to TRBJ2-1; 10 bases line up with TRBD2. This CDR3 is built from 15 residues. Germline CDR1 and CDR2: LGHDT and YNNKEL (reference sequence). The junction had 10 bases not matched to a gene; V was cut back by 7 bases and J by 7 bases. CDR3 bases: TGTGCCAGCACGCCCTCTCTAGCGGGAGATAATGAGCAGTTCTTC. It yields the protein CASTPSLAGDNEQFF.

The rearrangement joins TRBV2 to TRBJ1-6, with 7 bases identical to TRBD1. V trimming: 6 bases; J trimming: 9 bases; junction bases outside the gene matches: 8. CDR1 and CDR2 (germline): SNHLY, FYNNEI. There are 14 residues in the CDR3. CDR3 DNA sequence: TGTGCCAGCAGCAGGGGACAGCGGCGTTCACCCCTCCACTTT. Its protein product is CASSRGQRRSPLHF.

A word on this clone: The same CDR3 also results from other DNA sequences found in this sample. V gene TRBV30 combines with J gene TRBJ1-1; D may be TRBD1 (5 bases). Trimming took off 1 base at V and 2 bases at J, with 8 bases between the two ends. The V gene's germline CDR1 is GTSNPN and CDR2 SVGIG (reference sequence). The CDR3 runs 13 residues. CDR3 amino acids: CAWSAQGNTEAFF. The CDR3 DNA follows: TGTGCCTGGAGTGCGCAGGGAAACACTGAAGCTTTCTTT.

This clone has just a few counts. The chain joins TRBV19 to TRBJ1-4; unclear D gene. The CDR3 contains 13 residues. From germline, CDR1 is LNHDA and CDR2 SQIVND (reference sequence). Trimming stripped 3 bases from V and 7 bases from J, with 9 bases between. This CDR3 is CASSIRDPEKLFF. DNA for the CDR3: TGTGCCAGTAGTATCCGGGATCCTGAAAAACTGTTTTTT.

CDR3 nucleotides: TGCGCCAGCAGCTCCGGACAGGGTCAATCGGCAAAGGAAGATACGCAGTATTTT. It encodes CASSSGQGQSAKEDTQYF. The chain recombines TRBV5-1 with TRBJ2-3; TRBD1 agrees at 8 bases. Unmatched junction bases numbered 17, after V lost 3 bases and J lost 5 bases. The CDR3 runs to 18 residues. The germline CDR1 and CDR2 sequences are SGHRS and YFSETQ.

V and J are TRBV5-1 and TRBJ2-5; 11 bases align to TRBD1. Germline V gene sequence: CDR1 SGHRS, CDR2 YFSETQ. The CDR3 has 18 residues. V shed 4 bases and J 4 bases; nucleotides not matched to a gene: 15. The CDR3 coding sequence is TGCGCCAGCAGCCGGACAGGGGGCGCAATCGCAGGTCTAGAGACCCAGTACTTC. Its protein is CASSRTGGAIAGLETQYF.

The chain employs TRBV11-2 and TRBJ2-7; D uncertain. This CDR3 contains 13 residues. V was cut by 5 bases and J by 5 bases, with 13 bases left in between. Germline CDR1 SGHAT, CDR2 FQNNGV. The CDR3 DNA sequence: TGTGCCAGCAGCCCAACCCGGTTGAACGAGCAGTACTTC. It translates to CASSPTRLNEQYF. The full variable domain, completed using reference TRBV11-2 and TRBJ2-7, is EAGVAQSPRYKIIEKRQSVAFWCNPISGHATLYWYQQILGQGPKLLIQFQNNGVVDDSQLPKDRFSAERLKGVDSTLKIQPAKLEDSAVYLCASSPTRLNEQYFGPGTRLTVT.

The genes are TRBV29-1 and TRBJ2-1; D is possibly TRBD1 (6 bases). This CDR3 contains 12 residues. The V end lost 6 bases, the J end lost 8 bases, and 14 bases lay between the germline ends. Germline V CDR1 and CDR2: SQVTM, ANQGSEA. Here the CDR3 DNA reads TGCAGCGTGCAAACAGGGATCGATGAGCAGTTCTTC. Translating it yields CSVQTGIDEQFF.

The chain recombines TRBV7-9 with TRBJ2-6; possibly TRBD2 for D (6 bases). The V and J ends lost 3 bases and 0 bases respectively, with 15 bases between them. This CDR3 is built from 18 residues. CDR1 is SEHNR and CDR2 is FQNEAQ in the germline V gene (reference sequence). CDR3 nucleotide sequence: TGTGCCAGCAGCTTGGGGGGACGGTTAAGCTCTGGGGCCAACGTCCTGACTTTC. Translating gives CASSLGGRLSSGANVLTF.

V and J are TRBV10-3 and TRBJ1-2; no firm D call. Germline V gene sequence: CDR1 ENHRY, CDR2 SYGVKD. Trimming removed 6 bases from V and 0 bases from J, with 8 bases in between. The CDR3 is 13 residues long. CDR3: CAIRNTSNYGYTF. In DNA form, the CDR3 reads TGTGCCATCAGAAACACCTCTAACTATGGCTACACCTTC.

V and J are TRBV21-1 and TRBJ1-5; the table calls TRBD1, which could not be checked here. TRBV21-1 is annotated as a pseudogene. The CDR3 consists of 14 residues. CDR3 DNA: TGTGCCAGCAGCAATAGACAGGGTAATCAGCCCCAGCATTTT. Its protein product is CASSNRQGNQPQHF.

V gene TRBV5-4 combines with J gene TRBJ2-7; a weak D match, TRBD2 (6 bases). The CDR3 has 14 residues. The V gene lost 3 bases and the J gene lost 2 bases, with 12 bases spanning the gap. The V gene's germline CDR1 is SGHNT and CDR2 YYREEE (reference sequence). Here the CDR3 DNA reads TGTGCCAGCAGCTCGTACGGGAGTACCTACGAGCAGTACGTC. Amino acids: CASSSYGSTYEQYV.

This rearrangement joins TRBV6-5 to TRBJ2-1; TRBD1 matches 9 bases. The V gene's germline CDR1 is MNHEY and CDR2 SVGAGI. J lost 3 bases, V lost 4 bases, and 4 bases had no gene match. This CDR3 region has 15 residues. CDR3 sequence (DNA): TGTGCCAGCAGTTCACCGGGACAGGGCTACAATGAGCAGTTCTTC. This gives the protein CASSSPGQGYNEQFF.

The chain recombines TRBV2 with TRBJ1-4; D not resolved. The CDR3 is 15 amino acids. Trimming cost V 3 bases and J 3 bases, with 11 bases left between them. In germline, CDR1 is SNHLY, CDR2 FYNNEI. CDR3 in DNA: TGTGCCAGCAGTGAGGTGGAGTTGGCTAATGAAAAACTGTTTTTT. Its protein product is CASSEVELANEKLFF.

The chain joins TRBV6-6 to TRBJ1-4; D unresolved. The CDR3 contains 14 residues. The germline V gene has CDR1 MNHNY and CDR2 SVGAGI (reference sequence). Trimming shortened V by 1 base and J by 4 bases, and 7 bases separated the two germline ends. The CDR3 protein is CASSYWADNEKLFF. The CDR3, as DNA: TGTGCCAGCAGTTACTGGGCAGATAATGAAAAACTGTTTTTT.

The chain combines TRBV3-1 (or the pseudogene TRBV3-2) with TRBJ2-7; TRBD1 is a possible D gene (6 bases). Germline values: CDR1 LGHDT, CDR2 YNNKEL (reference sequence). Trimming left V 2 bases short and J 8 bases short, with 13 bases between. This CDR3 has 13 amino acids. In nucleotides, the CDR3 is TGTGCCAGCAGCCAACCGTCCCAGGGGAAGCAGTACTTC. Translating it yields CASSQPSQGKQYF.

The gene calls are TRBV18 and TRBJ2-2, with D unresolved. The CDR3 spans 17 residues. Germline V gene sequence: CDR1 KGHSH, CDR2 LQKENI. Trimming stripped 1 base from V and 0 bases from J, with 12 bases between. CDR3 loop: CASSPHSEPANTGELFF. The CDR3 bases are TGTGCCAGCTCACCACATAGTGAACCTGCGAACACCGGGGAGCTGTTTTTT.

The chain joins TRBV6-5 to TRBJ2-5; D is unresolved. V dropped 4 bases and J dropped 5 bases, with 11 bases sitting between them. The CDR3 is 13 residues long. In germline, CDR1 is MNHEY, CDR2 SVGAGI. The CDR3 DNA sequence: TGTGCCAGCAGTTCCAAGGAGAGGGAGACCCAGTACTTC. The encoded protein is CASSSKERETQYF.

This rearrangement joins TRBV5-1 to TRBJ1-2; 11 nucleotides line up with TRBD1. V gave up 4 bases and J gave up 5 bases; unmatched junction bases: 4. Germline-derived CDR1 and CDR2 are SGHRS and YFSETQ. The CDR3 has 14 residues. CDR3 coding DNA: TGCGCCAGCAGCCTTGGACAGGGGGCATATGGCTACACCTTC. Protein product: CASSLGQGAYGYTF.

Only a few counts were recorded for this clone. The chain uses TRBV5-1 and TRBJ2-3, with TRBD2 identical over 7 bases. This CDR3 has 17 amino acids. V shed 4 bases, J shed 4 bases, and the junction held 15 bases outside the gene matches. CDR1 is SGHRS and CDR2 is YFSETQ in the germline V gene. CDR3 coding DNA: TGCGCCAGCAGCGGACCTCGTAGGGCGGGAGTACCAGATACGCAGTATTTT. As protein: CASSGPRRAGVPDTQYF.

The chain links TRBV7-8 to TRBJ1-5; possible D gene TRBD1, 6 bases. The CDR3 has 14 residues. V lost 6 bases and J 7 bases, leaving 16 bases between the germline ends. Germline loops: CDR1 SGHVS, CDR2 FQNEAQ. The CDR3 loop reads CASSRRGAGQPQHF. CDR3 coding DNA: TGTGCCAGCAGTCGCCGGGGGGCGGGACAGCCCCAGCATTTT.

The chain uses TRBV14 and TRBJ2-2; 8 nucleotides line up with TRBD2. The CDR3 has 18 residues. The V and J ends lost 1 base and 5 bases, in that order; junction bases with no gene match: 12. Germline V gene data show CDR1 as SGHDN and CDR2 as FVKESK. CDR3 sequence (DNA): TGTGCCAGCAGCCAAGGACCCTCTGCGGGGGGTTGGACCGGGGAGCTGTTTTTT. Protein sequence: CASSQGPSAGGWTGELFF.

This chain links TRBV7-2 with TRBJ2-1, with TRBD2 identical over 7 bases. This CDR3 has 17 residues. V shed 1 base and J 0 bases; nucleotides not matched to a gene: 6. Germline CDR1 SGHTA, CDR2 FQGNSA. CDR3 protein: CASSLGVGEGSYNEQFF. The DNA of the CDR3 is TGTGCCAGCAGCTTAGGGGTAGGGGAGGGCTCCTACAATGAGCAGTTCTTC. Based on the CDR3 plus reference TRBV7-2 and TRBJ2-1, the full variable domain is GAGVSQSPSNKVTEKGKDVELRCDPISGHTALYWYRQSLGQGLEFLIYFQGNSAPDKSGLPSDRFSAERTGGSVSTLTIQRTQQEDSAVYLCASSLGVGEGSYNEQFFGPGTRLTVL.

This chain connects TRBV12-3 or TRBV12-4 to TRBJ2-7; D remains ambiguous. The CDR3 covers 13 residues. V was shortened by 1 base and J by 1 base, with 5 bases between the two germline ends. CDR3 in amino acids: CASSLVGSYEQYF. As DNA, the CDR3 is TGTGCCAGCAGTTTAGTCGGTTCCTACGAGCAGTACTTC.

This clone was seen more than once but under ten times. The chain joins TRBV9 to TRBJ1-3; 9 nucleotides agree with TRBD1. CDR1 is SGDLS, CDR2 YYNGEE, per germline. The junction had 5 bases not matched to a gene; V was cut back by 4 bases and J by 0 bases. The CDR3 runs 16 residues. The CDR3 protein is CASSPTDRGSGNTIYF. The CDR3 coding sequence is TGTGCCAGCAGCCCGACGGACAGGGGCTCTGGAAACACCATATATTTT.

Concerning this clone: The same CDR3 is also encoded by other DNA sequences in this sample. The chain joins TRBV3-1 (or the pseudogene TRBV3-2) to TRBJ1-1; D gene ambiguous. Trimming stripped 1 base from V and 1 base from J, with 7 bases between. The CDR3 is 14 amino acids. Germline-derived CDR1 and CDR2 are LGHDT and YNNKEL (reference sequence). This chain's CDR3 is CASSQGPGNTEAFF. Here the CDR3 DNA reads TGTGCCAGCAGCCAAGGGCCTGGGAACACTGAAGCTTTCTTT.

This chain links TRBV11-2 with TRBJ1-1, with a weak D call TRBD1 (5 bases). Germline V CDR1 and CDR2: SGHAT, FQNNGV. Trimming pared 1 base from V and 4 bases from J, leaving 13 bases between. CDR3 length: 15 residues. CDR3 nucleotide sequence: TGTGCCAGCAGCTTAGCTACAACGGGACTCACTGAAGCTTTCTTT. Its translation is CASSLATTGLTEAFF.